This is a list of T cell receptor beta chains from one sample in a study of blood T cell repertoires in COVID-19. TCRdb's copy holds only in-frame clones and misses some; the assay was immunoSEQ multiplex PCR. The repertoire consists of about 130,000 clones, with approximately 86% occurring once and the leading ten covering about 18%. Sequencing was done on a sample of peripheral blood. All receptors derive from a woman between 50 and 59 years old who had recovered from COVID-19. CDR3s include the opening cysteine and the closing phenylalanine or tryptophan. D genes are given only for firm matches. Size is omitted from some rows. Given values are once, few, many or a class for expanded clones.

TRBJ1-2 | - | TRBV6-2/TRBV6-3 | - | TGTGCCAGCAGCAACAGGGATCTTGGCTACACCTTC | CASSNRDLGYTF
TRBJ1-1 | - | TRBV5-5 | TRBD1 | TGTGCCAGCAGCCCCTTGATGAGGACAGGGGGCACTGAAGCTTTCTTT | CASSPLMRTGGTEAFF
TRBJ2-3 | - | TRBV15 | TRBD2 | TGTGCCACCAGCGAAACCCTTGGGACTAGCGGGGCCACAGATACGCAGTATTTT | CATSETLGTSGATDTQYF
TRBJ2-1 | - | TRBV2 | TRBD2 | TGTGCCAGCAGTTTTAGCGGGGGGGCCTACAATGAGCAGTTCTTC | CASSFSGGAYNEQFF
TRBJ2-5 | - | TRBV10-3 | TRBD2 | TGTGCCATCAGTGGAACTAGCGGGGGGGAGACCCAGTACTTC | CAISGTSGGETQYF
TRBJ1-6 | - | TRBV7-3 | - | TGTGCCAGCAGCGAAACAGGGAAATCTTCACCCCTCCACTTT | CASSETGKSSPLHF
TRBJ2-7 | - | TRBV11-2 | TRBD2 | TGTGCCAGCAGCTTAGCCCTCTGGGGTAGCGGGATGAGATACGAGCAGTACTTC | CASSLALWGSGMRYEQYF
TRBJ1-1 | - | TRBV12-5 | TRBD1 | TGTGCTAGTGGTTTGGTAGTCGCGAAGAGGGGGCGCCGAGCTTTCTTT | CASGLVVAKRGRRAFF
TRBJ1-6 | - | TRBV7-2 | - | TGTGCCAGCAGCCCGCGAGGGGGCTCCTATAATTCACCCCTCCACTTT | CASSPRGGSYNSPLHF
TRBJ1-2 | - | TRBV5-1 | TRBD1 | TGCGCCAGCAGCTCGGGACAGGGAACGTATGGCTACACCTTC | CASSSGQGTYGYTF
TRBJ2-2 | - | TRBV28 | TRBD1 | TGTGCCGCCGCTCGGGGGACAGGGGACACCGGGGAGCTGTTTTTT | CAAARGTGDTGELFF
TRBJ2-7 | - | TRBV6-5 | - | TGTGCCAGCAGCTACCGGGACAACTACGAGCAGTACTTC | CASSYRDNYEQYF
TRBJ2-3 | - | TRBV5-4 | - | TGTGCCAGCAGTCTCCCCCCGGATACGCAGTATTTT | CASSLPPDTQYF
TRBJ2-5 | once | TRBV19 | TRBD2 | TGTGCCAGTAGTATAGATGGGACTAGCGGGGCAGAGACCCAGTACTTC | CASSIDGTSGAETQYF
TRBJ2-7 | - | TRBV3-1/TRBV3-2 | - | TGTGCCAGCAGCTTCCCTGGCGGGCGCGGTACCAACGAGCAGTACTTC | CASSFPGGRGTNEQYF
TRBJ1-1 | once | TRBV9 | - | TGTGCCAGCAGCGTAGCCCCTCTAGGGAACACTGAAGCTTTCTTT | CASSVAPLGNTEAFF
TRBJ2-2 | - | TRBV19 | TRBD2 | TGTGCCAGCACCAAAGGATTAGCGGGAGAGGCCGGGGAGCTGTTTTTT | CASTKGLAGEAGELFF
TRBJ1-2 | - | TRBV29-1 | - | TGCAGCGTTGATGAGGATGGCTACACCTTC | CSVDEDGYTF
TRBJ2-5 | - | TRBV6-5 | TRBD2 | TGTGCCAGCAGGACTAGCGGGAGAAAAGAGACCCAGTACTTC | CASRTSGRKETQYF
TRBJ2-5 | - | TRBV5-8 | TRBD2 | TGTGCCAGCAGGTGGCAGACTAGCGAGACCCAGTACTTC | CASRWQTSETQYF